This T cell receptor beta chain was observed in a study of blood T cell repertoires in COVID-19. Generated by immunoSEQ multiplex PCR, the TCRdb table keeps only in-frame clones and is missing some. The repertoire holds about 370,000 clones, 75% to 90% seen once, with less than 1.2% in the top ten. The CDR3 covers 16 residues. The germline V and J ends were trimmed by 7 bases and 5 bases, with 21 bases remaining between them. Germline CDR1 is LNHDA and CDR2 is SQIVND (reference sequence). This sequence was found in a man between 18 and 29 years old who had recovered from COVID-19. Sequenced: PBMCs or T cells enriched from blood (not recorded which). The chain combines TRBV19 with TRBJ2-1, with a weak D call TRBD2 (7 bases). The CDR3 DNA follows: TGTGCCAGTACCTACCAGAGGGGGGGTTCTCACAATGAGCAGTTCTTC. Protein: CASTYQRGGSHNEQFF.